These 23 T cell receptor beta chains share one sample of origin, sequenced in a study of blood T cells in healthy people across ages. The second PCR ran 7 to 11 cycles with a sample-barcoded 5' primer and J-beta primers. TCRdb reprocessed the 5' RACE reads via MiXCR and lists one record per CDR3 protein. The sample lists roughly 1.7 million distinct CDR3 sequences, roughly 32% occurring once. Sequencing used blood. The receptor source for this set is a woman in her twenties or thirties in good health.

The table lists this clonotype with many counts. The rearrangement uses TRBV10-3 and TRBJ2-7, with 8 bases aligning to TRBD1. V gave up 0 bases and J gave up 0 bases; unmatched junction bases: 1. Germline CDR1 is ENHRY and CDR2 is SYGVKD. The CDR3 has 15 residues. In nucleotides, the CDR3 is TGTGCCATCAGTGAGTCGGGACAGGTCTCCTACGAGCAGTACTTC. It specifies CAISESGQVSYEQYF.

This clonotype was picked up one time. The CDR3 sequence: CSATGLAGLNEQYF. The CDR3 DNA follows: TGCAGTGCTACCGGACTAGCGGGGTTAAATGAGCAGTACTTC. The rearrangement joins TRBV20-1 to TRBJ2-1, with 12 bases that match TRBD2. Matching the DNA end better, TRBJ2-7 makes the J call doubtful. Per germline, CDR1 DFQATT and CDR2 SNEGSKA (reference sequence). The CDR3 has 14 amino acids.

Remarks on this clonotype: A single base separates this from a much larger clone, so it may be a read error. V gene TRBV20-1 combines with J gene TRBJ1-5; D not resolved. Germline V gives CDR1 DFQATT, CDR2 SNEGSKA (reference sequence). The CDR3 runs 14 residues. Trimming left V 6 bases short and J 5 bases short, with 17 bases between. The CDR3 spells CSAGGRRTDQPQHF. Here the CDR3 DNA reads TGCAGTGCAGGCGGGCGGCGTACCGATCAGCCCCAGCATTTT.

The CDR3 protein is CASSEYVGQPQHF. The CDR3 DNA reads TGTGCCAGCAGTGAATATGTTGGTCAGCCCCAGCATTTT. The rearrangement uses TRBV25-1 and TRBJ1-5; D gene uncertain. Trimming stripped 0 bases from V and 6 bases from J, with 6 bases between. CDR3 length equals 13 residues. Germline CDR1 is MGHDK and CDR2 is SYGVNS.

With regard to this clonotype: The junction departs from germline at one end; a sequencing error may be responsible. The chain links TRBV6-1 to TRBJ1-1; no clear D gene. CDR1 and CDR2 from the germline V gene are MNHNS and SASEGT. This CDR3 spans 12 amino acids. CDR3 region: CASSVHRTEAFF. DNA of the CDR3: TGTGCCAGTAGTGTTCATCGCACTGAAGCTTTCTTT.

The chain combines TRBV5-4 with TRBJ2-7, with 7 bases that match TRBD2. Germline CDR1 and CDR2: SGHNT and YYREEE (reference sequence). The CDR3 is 16 residues long. V lost 1 base, J lost 2 bases, and 9 bases stayed unmatched. The CDR3 region has the DNA TGTGCCAGCAGCTTGACTCCCAGCGGGGTAACCTACGAGCAGTACTTC. Amino acids: CASSLTPSGVTYEQYF. Full variable domain (outside the CDR3, taken from reference TRBV5-4 and TRBJ2-7): ETGVTQSPTHLIKTRGQQVTLRCSSQSGHNTVSWYQQALGQGPQFIFQYYREEENGRGNFPPRFSGLQFPNYSSELNVNALELDDSALYLCASSLTPSGVTYEQYFGPGTRLTVT.

CDR3 loop: CSARGTSGTLNEQFF. CDR3 bases: TGCAGTGCTAGGGGGACTAGCGGGACCCTCAATGAGCAGTTCTTC. J is TRBJ2-1 and V is TRBV20-1; 13 bases agree with TRBD2. Trimming cost V 3 bases and J 6 bases; bases outside gene matches: 5. CDR1 is DFQATT, CDR2 SNEGSKA, per germline (reference sequence). The CDR3 runs to 15 residues.

Points on this clonotype: The germline gene is not matched at one end of the junction; a read error may be the cause. The DNA of the CDR3 is TGTGCCGGCAGCTTAAGGGTTAAGGGGGACGAGCAGTACTTC. Its protein is CAGSLRVKGDEQYF. The genes are TRBV13 and TRBJ2-5, with D perhaps matching TRBD1 (6 bases). The J call is in doubt because the DNA end fits TRBJ2-7 better. The CDR3 is made up of 14 amino acids. CDR1 and CDR2 (germline): PRHDT, FYEKMQ (reference sequence).

The rearrangement uses TRBV20-1 and TRBJ2-7, with D perhaps TRBD2 (6 bases). Germline lookup yields CDR1 DFQATT and CDR2 SNEGSKA (reference sequence). The V end lost 6 bases, the J end lost 0 bases, and 21 bases lay between the germline ends. This CDR3 contains 16 residues. The CDR3 here is CSAPDRLAKSSYEQYF. The CDR3 DNA reads as TGCAGTGCCCCCGATCGGCTAGCGAAAAGCTCCTACGAGCAGTACTTC.

This clonotype was counted between two and nine times. The chain couples TRBV13 to TRBJ2-7; 7 nucleotides line up with TRBD2. V gave up 2 bases and J gave up 7 bases; unmatched junction bases: 11. The CDR3 has 15 residues. Germline V gene lookup returns CDR1 PRHDT and CDR2 FYEKMQ (reference sequence). CDR3: CASSLLGTTLQEQYF. The DNA for the CDR3 is TGTGCCAGCAGCTTACTGGGGACTACCCTTCAGGAGCAGTACTTC.

About this clonotype itself: Compared with germline, one end of the junction differs, possibly owing to a read error. The gene calls are TRBV6-4 and TRBJ2-7; 7 bases are a match to TRBD1. Germline V gene data show CDR1 as MRHNA and CDR2 as SNTAGT. The CDR3 is 16 amino acids. CDR3 bases: TGTGCCGGCAGTGGTGTACAGGGGTTACTCGCCTACGAGCAGTACTTC. It yields the protein CAGSGVQGLLAYEQYF.

The chain uses TRBV4-2 and TRBJ1-5; a possible D gene is TRBD1 (5 bases). The germline CDR1 and CDR2 sequences are LGHNA and YNFKEQ. CDR3 size: 15 residues. Trimming took off 0 bases at V and 1 base at J, with 7 bases between the two ends. The CDR3 region has the DNA TGTGCCAGCAGCCAAGAGGACAAAAGCAATCAGCCCCAGCATTTT. Its translation: CASSQEDKSNQPQHF.

This clonotype was observed many times. The chain is built from TRBV9 and TRBJ2-1; D is unclear. The germline CDR1 and CDR2 sequences are SGDLS and YYNGEE. V dropped 3 bases and J dropped 4 bases, with 8 bases sitting between them. This CDR3 spans 13 amino acids. The CDR3, as DNA: TGTGCCAGCAGCGGAGTGACTTACAATGAGCAGTTCTTC. Its translation: CASSGVTYNEQFF.

The rearrangement links TRBV29-1 to TRBJ1-2; tentative D call: TRBD1 (5 bases). This CDR3 region has 14 residues. V lost 6 bases to trimming and J lost 4 bases, with 18 bases between them. Germline assignment: CDR1 SQVTM and CDR2 ANQGSEA. DNA of the CDR3: TGCAGCGTCGCGGGACGCCAACGCCGCTATGGCTACACCTTC. It is translated as CSVAGRQRRYGYTF.

Here the CDR3 reads CSARDTGRSTEAFF. The CDR3 region has the DNA TGCAGTGCTAGAGATACCGGGCGGTCCACTGAAGCTTTCTTT. The gene calls are TRBV20-1 and TRBJ1-1; D gene unclear. The CDR3 length is 14 residues. Germline values: CDR1 DFQATT, CDR2 SNEGSKA (reference sequence). Trimming removed 0 bases from V and 4 bases from J, with 12 bases in between.

This clonotype was counted between two and nine times. The gene calls are TRBV30 and TRBJ2-3; no reliable D call. V was cut by 1 base and J by 2 bases, with 16 bases left in between. The CDR3 has 16 amino acids. Germline V gene lookup returns CDR1 GTSNPN and CDR2 SVGIG (reference sequence). CDR3 residues: CAWSAPLGWSTDTQYF. For the CDR3, the DNA is TGTGCCTGGAGTGCCCCTCTCGGGTGGTCCACAGATACGCAGTATTTT.

As concerns this clonotype: An end of the junction differs from the germline gene, which may be a read error. The chain employs TRBV20-1 and TRBJ1-2; D is ambiguous. CDR3 length: 14 amino acids. From germline, CDR1 is DFQATT and CDR2 SNEGSKA (reference sequence). CDR3: CSARTGGVNYGSTF. CDR3 sequence (DNA): TGCAGTGCTAGGACGGGTGGGGTGAACTATGGCTCCACCTTC.

The count of this clonotype is one. The gene calls are TRBV7-3 and TRBJ2-2, with D perhaps TRBD1 or TRBD2 (6 bases each). The CDR3 totals 14 residues. The germline gives CDR1 SGHTA, CDR2 FQGTGA. The ends were cut back, 5 bases at V and 7 bases at J, with 14 bases in the middle. The CDR3 region has the DNA TGTGCCAGCAGCAACTTGGGGGGCAACGGGGAGCTGTTTTTT. This codes for CASSNLGGNGELFF.

Details on this clonotype: A junction end diverges from the germline sequence, so it may reflect a read error. CDR3 residues: CAIRTQGGRQGGASVLTF. In nucleotides, the CDR3 is TGTGCCATCCGTACGCAGGGTGGCCGTCAAGGGGGGGCCAGCGTCCTGACTTTC. The rearrangement links TRBV28 to TRBJ2-6; D is perhaps TRBD2 (7 bases). The V gene's germline CDR1 is MDHEN and CDR2 SYDVKM. The CDR3 covers 18 residues.

This clonotype occurred once. An end of the junction does not agree with germline; a read error may underlie this. V and J are TRBV11-2 and TRBJ2-3, with 8 bases matching TRBD2. The CDR3 is 19 amino acids. CDR1 is SGHAT and CDR2 is FQNNGV in the germline V gene. The CDR3 DNA sequence: TGTGCCAGCGGCTTAGTAGGAGGACTAGCATTTCCCCTCACAGATACGCAGTATTTT. Protein sequence: CASGLVGGLAFPLTDTQYF.

The V gene is TRBV6-1, the J gene TRBJ2-6; the D gene is possibly TRBD1 (6 bases). From germline, CDR1 is MNHNS and CDR2 SASEGT. V dropped 6 bases and J dropped 3 bases, with 21 bases sitting between them. This CDR3 has 18 residues. CDR3 bases: TGTGCCAGCAGGCTCCGACAGGTCTTCGAGAGTGGGGCCAACGTCCTGACTTTC. Residues: CASRLRQVFESGANVLTF.

On this clonotype itself: Compared with germline, one end of the junction differs, possibly owing to a read error. This chain links TRBV20-1 with TRBJ1-2, with unresolved D. The CDR3 runs to 15 residues. Germline-derived CDR1 and CDR2 are DFQATT and SNEGSKA (reference sequence). The DNA of the CDR3 is TGCAGCGCTAGATTTTTGCTGGAGAGTAACTATGGCTACACCTTC. The encoded protein is CSARFLLESNYGYTF.

The J gene is TRBJ2-3, the V gene TRBV12-3 or TRBV12-4, with TRBD2 identical over 8 bases. After removal of 4 bases from V and 2 bases from J, the junction contained 8 bases not matched to a gene. CDR3 size: 16 residues. CDR3 DNA: TGTGCCAGCAGTTCCCAGCGGGGGCCCCCCACAGATACGCAGTATTTT. Residues: CASSSQRGPPTDTQYF.